Below are 2 T cell receptor beta chains sequenced from a single sample in a study of T cell repertoires in aging, cancer and after chemotherapy. TRB rearrangements spanning V, D and J were amplified using mixed TRB-A/B primers. TCRdb itself ran the multiplex PCR reads through MiXCR, one entry per CDR3 protein. Of 1,000 to 1,500 distinct CDR3 sequences listed, roughly a quarter are singletons. Amplification of TCR beta used genomic DNA extracted from peripheral blood. Sequenced sample: blood. The source of these receptors is a human donor with a blood cancer.

This clonotype rates as medium-sized. The rearrangement joins TRBV4-2 to TRBJ2-1; D unclear. The germline V and J ends were trimmed by 3 bases and 4 bases, with 4 bases remaining between them. CDR1 is LGHNA, CDR2 YNFKEQ, per germline. The CDR3 consists of 12 residues. CDR3 region: CASSQTYNEQFF. The CDR3 DNA reads TGTGCCAGCAGCCAGACGTACAATGAGCAGTTCTTC.

This chain joins TRBV6-2 or TRBV6-3 and TRBJ1-2, with D possibly matching TRBD1 (5 bases). Per germline, CDR1 MNHEY and CDR2 SVGEGT. The CDR3 has 14 residues. V gave up 0 bases and J gave up 6 bases, with 11 bases separating them. This CDR3 reads CASSYSSLGDGYTF. In DNA, the CDR3 is TGTGCCAGCAGTTACTCGAGCCTAGGGGATGGCTACACCTTC.